The 6 T cell receptor beta chains below were found in one sample sequenced in a study of liver allograft versus peripheral blood T cells. Study information: Transplanted livers held T cell receptor repertoires, and these were compared with repertoires in recipients' peripheral blood.

TCRdb re-called the reads through MiXCR, storing one row per CDR3 protein. The sample gives around 5,200 distinct CDR3 sequences, roughly 17% of which show up once; 50% to 70% is in the top ten. The receptors shown here come from a human patient who had a liver transplant. T cells may partly derive from the graft donor.

This clonotype is medium-sized by share. V is TRBV19 and J is TRBJ2-7, with D hard to call. The CDR3 extends over 14 amino acids. With 6 bases removed from V and 2 bases from J, the gap between germline ends came to 14 bases. The germline gives CDR1 LNHDA, CDR2 SQIVND (reference sequence). The CDR3 nucleotides are TGTGCCAGTAGCCAATCTTATGGTACCTACGAGCAGTACTTC. Protein: CASSQSYGTYEQYF.

The V gene is TRBV12-3 or TRBV12-4, the J gene TRBJ2-7; D ambiguous. The length of the CDR3 is 16 residues. Trimming shortened V by 1 base and J by 0 bases, and 13 bases separated the two germline ends. This CDR3 reads CASSLGNFQSSYEQYF. In nucleotides, the CDR3 is TGTGCCAGCAGTTTAGGTAACTTCCAGAGCTCCTACGAGCAGTACTTC.

This clonotype was seen a single time. The rearrangement links TRBV3-1 to TRBJ2-7, with a weak D call TRBD1 (5 bases). Looked up from germline, CDR1 is LGHDT and CDR2 is YNNKEL (reference sequence). The CDR3 consists of 14 residues. V lost 1 base to trimming and J lost 5 bases, with 12 bases between them. The CDR3 loop reads CASSQVAGLDEQYF. Written as DNA, the CDR3 is TGTGCCAGCAGCCAAGTAGCAGGGTTAGACGAGCAGTACTTC.

This clonotype appeared many times. An end of the junction does not agree with germline; a read error may underlie this. This chain links TRBV6-2 or TRBV6-3 with TRBJ2-2; D unclear. CDR3 size: 13 residues. In germline, CDR1 is MNHEY, CDR2 SVGEGT. CDR3 DNA sequence: TGTGCCAGCAGTCACTCGGACACCGGGGAGCTGTTTTTT. It translates to CASSHSDTGELFF.

Relative to its sample, this clonotype is medium-sized. The V call is TRBV29-1, the J call TRBJ2-3, with D perhaps TRBD2 (6 bases). CDR3 length equals 14 residues. Trimming cost V 7 bases and J 6 bases, with 20 bases left between them. CDR1 is SQVTM and CDR2 is ANQGSEA in the germline V gene. DNA for the CDR3: TGCAGCGCGGCGGGGCAGGGTCGTGCGGATACGCAGTATTTT. It encodes CSAAGQGRADTQYF.

This clonotype was found many times. The rearrangement links TRBV15 to TRBJ2-7; the D gene could be TRBD1 or TRBD2 (5 bases each). This CDR3 region has 15 residues. V was cut by 4 bases and J by 3 bases, with 16 bases left in between. Germline V CDR1 and CDR2: LNHNV, YYDKDF (reference sequence). CDR3 bases: TGTGCCACCAGCAACGGGGTGGGACCGATCTACGAGCAGTACTTC. Amino acids: CATSNGVGPIYEQYF.